The 11 T cell receptor beta chains reported below all come from one sample, sequenced in a study of blood T cell repertoires in COVID-19. Generated by immunoSEQ multiplex PCR, the TCRdb table keeps only in-frame clones and is missing some. The sample lists 200,000 to 300,000 clones; around four fifths were seen once. Sample: peripheral blood. These receptors were obtained from a man aged 25 to 45 who had recovered from COVID-19.

This clone was picked up one time. The rearrangement joins TRBV2 to TRBJ1-1; D gene uncertain. The CDR3 runs 12 residues. Trimming took off 11 bases at V and 1 base at J, with 11 bases between the two ends. CDR1 and CDR2 from the germline V gene are SNHLY and FYNNEI. This CDR3 reads CALRFRNTEAFF. The DNA for the CDR3 is TGTGCCCTTCGGTTTCGGAACACTGAAGCTTTCTTT.

This clone was recorded only once. The V and J genes are TRBV7-3 and TRBJ2-2; 11 nucleotides align to TRBD1. The V gene end was trimmed by 0 bases and the J gene end by 5 bases; junction bases not matched to a gene: 5. CDR3 length equals 17 residues. Germline lookup yields CDR1 SGHTA and CDR2 FQGTGA. The CDR3 sequence: CASSLTWTGGETGELFF. The CDR3 DNA sequence: TGTGCCAGCAGCTTAACCTGGACAGGGGGCGAGACCGGGGAGCTGTTTTTT.

CDR3 amino acids: CASRARGQAGTQYF. The CDR3 DNA reads as TGTGCCAGCAGAGCCAGGGGACAAGCAGGGACCCAGTACTTC. The chain uses TRBV6-5 and TRBJ2-5; tentative D call: TRBD1 (6 bases). The CDR3 consists of 14 residues. Germline V gene sequence: CDR1 MNHEY, CDR2 SVGAGI. V lost 6 bases to trimming and J lost 7 bases, with 18 bases between them.

The J gene is TRBJ2-3, the V gene TRBV5-1, with D maybe TRBD1 (5 bases). The CDR3 has 15 amino acids. Trimming stripped 0 bases from V and 4 bases from J, with 12 bases between. Germline CDR1 and CDR2: SGHRS and YFSETQ. CDR3 residues: CASSLVSGWADTQYF. CDR3 coding DNA: TGCGCCAGCAGCTTGGTTTCAGGGTGGGCAGATACGCAGTATTTT.

This sequence joins TRBV6-4 and TRBJ2-3; 7 nucleotides line up with TRBD2. CDR3 size: 14 residues. After removal of 6 bases from V and 6 bases from J, the junction contained 9 bases not matched to a gene. The germline V gene has CDR1 MRHNA and CDR2 SNTAGT. The CDR3 is CASREGREVDTQYF. CDR3 DNA sequence: TGTGCCAGCAGAGAAGGACGGGAGGTGGATACGCAGTATTTT.

The chain employs TRBV4-2 and TRBJ1-1, with a tentative D call TRBD1 (5 bases). Germline CDR1 LGHNA, CDR2 YNFKEQ. The length of the CDR3 is 15 residues. With 1 base removed from V and 2 bases from J, the gap between germline ends came to 11 bases. The CDR3 DNA follows: TGTGCCAGCAGCCAAGCCCAGGGCTCAAACACTGAAGCTTTCTTT. This codes for CASSQAQGSNTEAFF.

The gene calls are TRBV27 and TRBJ2-6; TRBD1 aligns across 8 bases. Losses at the gene ends were 0 bases for V and 0 bases for J; bases not matched to a gene: 7. Per the germline V gene, CDR1 is MNHEY and CDR2 is SMNVEV (reference sequence). The CDR3 consists of 19 residues. This CDR3 reads CASSLSRTGQISGANVLTF. For the CDR3, the DNA is TGTGCCAGCAGTTTATCGAGGACAGGGCAAATCTCTGGGGCCAACGTCCTGACTTTC.

The chain carries TRBV9 and TRBJ2-7; D is ambiguous. The CDR3 contains 13 residues. Germline CDR1 and CDR2: SGDLS and YYNGEE. Trimming shortened V by 0 bases and J by 1 base, and 5 bases separated the two germline ends. The CDR3 here is CASSVAPSYEQYF. For the CDR3, the DNA is TGTGCCAGCAGCGTAGCTCCTTCCTACGAGCAGTACTTC.

The chain has TRBV27 and TRBJ2-3; 9 nucleotides line up with TRBD2. CDR3 length: 19 residues. Germline-derived CDR1 and CDR2 are MNHEY and SMNVEV (reference sequence). V lost 5 bases and J lost 0; bases outside the gene matches: 15. Here the CDR3 reads CASSPKILLTSGSTDTQYF. CDR3 nucleotide sequence: TGTGCCAGCAGTCCCAAAATATTATTGACTAGCGGTAGCACAGATACGCAGTATTTT.

The rearrangement links TRBV28 to TRBJ1-6, with D perhaps TRBD1 (6 bases). V was clipped by 6 bases and J by 9 bases, with 18 bases between them. Germline-derived CDR1 and CDR2 are MDHEN and SYDVKM. This CDR3 region has 15 residues. CDR3 DNA sequence: TGTGCCAGCAGAGGAAGGGTAGGGGGGGGTTCACCCCTCCACTTT. This encodes CASRGRVGGGSPLHF.

V is TRBV10-3 and J is TRBJ1-5; TRBD1 agrees at 8 bases. The germline V gene has CDR1 ENHRY and CDR2 SYGVKD. This CDR3 contains 13 residues. V lost 2 bases to trimming and J lost 7 bases; unmatched junction nucleotides: 1. CDR3 amino acids: CAISEQGAQPQHF. Here the CDR3 DNA reads TGTGCCATCAGTGAGCAGGGGGCCCAGCCCCAGCATTTT.